This entry lists 30 T cell receptor beta chains sequenced from one sample in a study of cytomegalovirus exposure and HLA in healthy donors. The PCR was carried out with 60 Vbeta primers and 13 Jbeta primers. Sequencing was performed with immunoSEQ multiplex PCR; in TCRdb, only in-frame clones are kept and a portion is missing. The profile shows 150,000 to 200,000 clones, 76% of them singletons. The sample comprised PBMCs. These receptors were obtained from a female donor in good health and CMV-seronegative.

V usage is TRBV19 and J usage is TRBJ2-2, with 9 bases that match TRBD1. The germline V gene has CDR1 LNHDA and CDR2 SQIVND (reference sequence). Trimming took 7 bases from V and 0 from J; bases not matched to a gene: 12. This CDR3 is 18 amino acids long. The CDR3 coding sequence is TGTGCCAGTAATCCGGGACAGGGCTTAACCGCGAACACCGGGGAGCTGTTTTTT. Its translation: CASNPGQGLTANTGELFF.

The chain employs TRBV20-1 and TRBJ1-4; unclear D gene. The CDR3 loop spans 11 amino acids. Trimming left V 5 bases short and J 10 bases short, with 11 bases between. Germline CDR1 DFQATT, CDR2 SNEGSKA (reference sequence). The CDR3 region is CSAVSRAKLFF. In nucleotides, the CDR3 is TGCAGTGCTGTGTCTCGCGCAAAACTGTTTTTT.

This chain uses TRBV4-2 with TRBJ2-7; weak D call: TRBD2 (6 bases). CDR1 and CDR2 (germline): LGHNA, YNFKEQ. The V end lost 2 bases, the J end lost 9 bases, and 17 bases lay between the germline ends. There are 14 residues in the CDR3. CDR3 sequence: CASSQRGEVPWQYF. The CDR3 DNA is TGTGCCAGCAGCCAACGAGGGGAGGTCCCGTGGCAGTACTTC.

This chain uses TRBV5-6 with TRBJ1-6; D not certain. V was clipped by 3 bases and J by 6 bases, with 10 bases between them. Germline CDR1 is SGHDT and CDR2 is YYEEEE. The CDR3 has 14 residues. The CDR3 sequence is CASSSLEFNSPLHF. The DNA for the CDR3 is TGTGCCAGCAGCTCATTAGAGTTTAATTCACCCCTCCACTTT. The whole variable domain, remainder taken from reference TRBV5-6 and TRBJ1-6, is DAGVTQSPTHLIKTRGQQVTLRCSPKSGHDTVSWYQQALGQGPQFIFQYYEEEERQRGNFPDRFSGHQFPNYSSELNVNALLLGDSALYLCASSSLEFNSPLHFGNGTRLTVT.

CDR3 coding DNA: TGTGCCAGCAGCAAAGTAGGTACGGCAGGGAACTATGGCTACACCTTC. Protein: CASSKVGTAGNYGYTF. The chain uses TRBV21-1 and TRBJ1-2; the DNA was not compared with TRBD1, the D call given in the table. TRBV21-1 is deemed a pseudogene. The CDR3 sequence is 16 residues long.

This chain links TRBV2 with TRBJ2-2, with D maybe TRBD1 (6 bases). CDR3 length equals 15 residues. Germline CDR1 SNHLY, CDR2 FYNNEI. V was shortened by 8 bases and J by 4 bases, with 17 bases between the two germline ends. CDR3 in amino acids: CASGRQASGTGELFF. DNA of the CDR3: TGTGCCAGCGGACGACAGGCGTCCGGCACCGGGGAGCTGTTTTTT.

The chain combines TRBV5-8 with TRBJ2-1; TRBD2 aligns across 10 bases. Germline V gene data show CDR1 as SGHTS and CDR2 as YDEGEE. The CDR3 totals 18 residues. The trim removed 0 bases at V and 4 bases at J, leaving 10 bases unmatched. CDR3 nucleotide sequence: TGTGCCAGCAGCTTGGACCTAGGGAGCGGGGGGGTTTACAATGAGCAGTTCTTC. It specifies CASSLDLGSGGVYNEQFF. Variable domain in full (rest from reference TRBV5-8 and TRBJ2-1): EAGVTQSPTHLIKTRGQQATLRCSPISGHTSVYWYQQALGLGLQFLLWYDEGEERNRGNFPPRFSGRQFPNYSSELNVNALELEDSALYLCASSLDLGSGGVYNEQFFGPGTRLTVL.

The chain recombines TRBV6-6 with TRBJ1-2; tentative D call: TRBD1 (6 bases). Germline V CDR1 and CDR2: MNHNY, SVGAGI (reference sequence). V was trimmed by 6 bases and J by 5 bases, leaving 10 bases between them. The CDR3 contains 12 residues. The DNA for the CDR3 is TGTGCCAGCAGACCACAGGGATATGGCTACACCTTC. Translating it yields CASRPQGYGYTF.

The chain joins TRBV19 to TRBJ2-4; 13 nucleotides match TRBD2. The germline V gene has CDR1 LNHDA and CDR2 SQIVND (reference sequence). The ends lost 6 bases at V and 8 bases at J; junction bases unmatched: 10. The CDR3 loop spans 16 amino acids. CDR3 sequence reads: CASSHGLAGEMDIQYF. The CDR3 DNA sequence: TGTGCCAGTAGCCACGGACTAGCGGGAGAAATGGACATTCAGTACTTC.

The chain combines TRBV4-3 with TRBJ1-5; perhaps TRBD1 as D (5 bases). V lost 0 bases and J 4 bases, leaving 13 bases between the germline ends. The CDR3 length is 16 residues. The germline V gene has CDR1 LGHNA and CDR2 YSLEER. Here the CDR3 reads CASSQDVGVGNQPQHF. CDR3 bases: TGCGCCAGCAGCCAAGATGTAGGGGTCGGAAATCAGCCCCAGCATTTT.

The chain uses TRBV5-1 and TRBJ2-2, with a possible D match to TRBD1 (6 bases). CDR3 length: 15 amino acids. Germline CDR1 reads SGHRS; CDR2 reads YFSETQ. Trimming shortened V by 6 bases and J by 8 bases, and 20 bases separated the two germline ends. The CDR3 sequence: CASTWTASGGGELFF. The CDR3 region has the DNA TGCGCCAGCACCTGGACAGCCTCAGGAGGAGGGGAGCTGTTTTTT.

This chain connects TRBV6-1 to TRBJ2-7, with TRBD1 matching over 7 bases. V trimming: 1 base; J trimming: 2 bases; junction bases outside the gene matches: 5. In germline, CDR1 is MNHNS, CDR2 SASEGT. The CDR3 contains 15 residues. CDR3 DNA sequence: TGTGCCAGCAGTGAAGAGGCCAGGGGGACCTACGAGCAGTACTTC. Translating gives CASSEEARGTYEQYF.

The rearrangement joins TRBV28 to TRBJ1-2, with 7 bases matching TRBD1. This CDR3 is 14 amino acids long. Per the germline V gene, CDR1 is MDHEN and CDR2 is SYDVKM. V dropped 10 bases and J dropped 3; count of bases not matched to a gene: 11. The CDR3 coding sequence is TGTGCCACTCACTCAGGGGGTACCGACTATGGCTACACCTTC. Amino acid sequence: CATHSGGTDYGYTF.

The chain has TRBV25-1 and TRBJ2-7; 9 positions agree with TRBD2. The CDR3 loop spans 13 amino acids. Germline trimming cut 6 bases from V and 4 bases from J; bases unmatched to any gene: 4. Germline CDR1 is MGHDK and CDR2 is SYGVNS. CDR3 sequence (DNA): TGTGCCAGCAGGGGACTAGCTTCGTACGAGCAGTACTTC. It specifies CASRGLASYEQYF.

J is TRBJ1-5 and V is TRBV2, with TRBD1 as a possible D gene (6 bases). Trimming cost V 1 base and J 4 bases, with 14 bases left between them. This CDR3 contains 16 residues. Germline CDR1 is SNHLY and CDR2 is FYNNEI. The CDR3 loop reads CASSEVTGLRNQPQHF. CDR3 nucleotides: TGTGCCAGCAGTGAAGTGACAGGCCTCCGGAATCAGCCCCAGCATTTT.

This sequence joins TRBV5-1 and TRBJ2-1; D remains ambiguous. With 8 bases removed from V and 3 bases from J, the gap between germline ends came to 12 bases. Germline-derived CDR1 and CDR2 are SGHRS and YFSETQ. The CDR3 has 13 residues. The CDR3 loop is CASLRPGYNEQFF. CDR3 DNA sequence: TGCGCCAGTCTACGGCCGGGCTACAATGAGCAGTTCTTC.

The count of this clone is one. The chain links TRBV4-3 to TRBJ2-5; D is uncertain. The CDR3 contains 14 residues. Germline V gene sequence: CDR1 LGHNA, CDR2 YSLEER. With 1 base removed from V and 4 bases from J, the gap between germline ends came to 10 bases. CDR3 amino acids: CASSQGRRGETQYF. DNA of the CDR3: TGCGCCAGCAGCCAAGGACGGAGAGGAGAGACCCAGTACTTC.

The sample holds one count of this clone. J is TRBJ2-1 and V is TRBV9, with TRBD2 identical over 9 bases. From germline, CDR1 is SGDLS and CDR2 YYNGEE. CDR3 size: 16 residues. The ends lost 4 bases at V and 2 bases at J; junction bases unmatched: 7. CDR3 DNA sequence: TGTGCCAGCAGCACGGCCGGCGGGGGGGCCTACAATGAGCAGTTCTTC. Protein sequence: CASSTAGGGAYNEQFF.

J is TRBJ1-5 and V is TRBV29-1; TRBD1 aligns across 7 bases. Germline lookup yields CDR1 SQVTM and CDR2 ANQGSEA. The CDR3 spans 14 residues. The V gene end was trimmed by 4 bases and the J gene end by 5 bases; junction bases not matched to a gene: 8. Written as DNA, the CDR3 is TGCAGCGTTGGAACAGGGGTGAGGGATCAGCCCCAGCATTTT. Its protein product is CSVGTGVRDQPQHF.

The chain carries TRBV5-6 and TRBJ1-4; D possibly corresponds to TRBD1 (5 bases). Germline CDR1 is SGHDT and CDR2 is YYEEEE. Between the trimmed V and J ends, which lost 5 bases and 6 bases, there was a span of 14 bases. The CDR3 covers 14 residues. CDR3 sequence (DNA): TGTGCCAGCAGATTCCAGGGCGGCGATGAAAAACTGTTTTTT. Translating it yields CASRFQGGDEKLFF.

The chain couples TRBV6-4 to TRBJ1-2; tentative D call: TRBD1 (5 bases). The germline V gene has CDR1 MRHNA and CDR2 SNTAGT. This CDR3 has 13 residues. The germline V and J ends were trimmed by 5 bases and 13 bases, with 20 bases remaining between them. As DNA, the CDR3 is TGTGCCAGCAGTTCAACCTTCTTCAGGGAGGCCACCTTC. Translation: CASSSTFFREATF.

The chain carries TRBV7-3 and TRBJ2-5; 11 bases are shared with TRBD1. This CDR3 has 21 residues. The V and J ends lost 1 base and 2 bases, in that order; junction bases with no gene match: 18. Looked up from germline, CDR1 is SGHTA and CDR2 is FQGTGA. CDR3 loop: CASSLRSRSPPGQGEQETQYF. CDR3 bases: TGTGCCAGCAGCTTAAGGTCCAGGAGCCCACCGGGACAGGGGGAGCAAGAGACCCAGTACTTC.

This sequence joins TRBV28 and TRBJ2-2; D is undetermined. This CDR3 is built from 16 residues. V shed 5 bases and J shed 1 base, with 14 bases lying between them. In germline, CDR1 is MDHEN, CDR2 SYDVKM. The CDR3 spells CASSAPDLGNTGELFF. CDR3 DNA: TGTGCCAGCAGTGCCCCTGACCTAGGGAACACCGGGGAGCTGTTTTTT.

The rearrangement joins TRBV5-1 to TRBJ1-2; D is possibly TRBD1 (6 bases). V was cut by 4 bases and J by 5 bases, with 15 bases left in between. There are 14 residues in the CDR3. CDR1 is SGHRS, CDR2 YFSETQ, per germline. The CDR3 DNA is TGCGCCAGCAGCCCCCTCCGGACAGATTATGGCTACACCTTC. Translated: CASSPLRTDYGYTF.

This sequence joins TRBV2 and TRBJ1-1; weak D call: TRBD1 (5 bases). Germline CDR1 SNHLY, CDR2 FYNNEI. The CDR3 has 13 amino acids. V lost 7 bases, J lost 0 bases, and 9 bases lay in between. CDR3 bases: TGTGCCAGCACCGAAGGGGTGAACACTGAAGCTTTCTTT. The encoded protein is CASTEGVNTEAFF.

V gene TRBV5-1 combines with J gene TRBJ2-7; 11 bases agree with TRBD2. The CDR3 length is 15 residues. Germline CDR1 is SGHRS and CDR2 is YFSETQ. J lost 4 bases, V lost 3 bases, and 6 bases had no gene match. The CDR3 reads CASSSPTSGIYEQYF. The CDR3 coding sequence is TGCGCCAGCAGCTCGCCGACTAGCGGGATTTACGAGCAGTACTTC.

The chain combines TRBV5-1 with TRBJ1-2; D is ambiguous. From germline, CDR1 is SGHRS and CDR2 YFSETQ. Trimming removed 4 bases at V and 8 bases at J, with 15 bases between. CDR3 length equals 13 residues. CDR3 sequence: CASSPSEVLGYTF. DNA of the CDR3: TGCGCCAGCAGCCCATCGGAGGTGTTAGGCTACACCTTC.

J is TRBJ2-1 and V is TRBV28; tentative D call: TRBD2 (6 bases). CDR1 is MDHEN and CDR2 is SYDVKM in the germline V gene. This CDR3 spans 14 amino acids. V was shortened by 9 bases and J by 7 bases, with 19 bases between the two germline ends. CDR3 loop: CASSFSSAGNEQFF. As DNA, the CDR3 is TGTGCCAGTTCTTTCTCTAGCGCAGGGAATGAGCAGTTCTTC.

The genes are TRBV25-1 and TRBJ1-2; D possibly corresponds to TRBD1 (5 bases). This CDR3 is 14 amino acids long. With 2 bases removed from V and 5 bases from J, the gap between germline ends came to 12 bases. Germline values: CDR1 MGHDK, CDR2 SYGVNS. CDR3 coding DNA: TGTGCCAGCAGTGAAGAAGGGGAGGGGTATGGCTACACCTTC. Protein: CASSEEGEGYGYTF.

This clone showed up just a few times. This sequence joins TRBV10-3 and TRBJ1-2; the match to TRBD1 covers 7 bases. Per the germline V gene, CDR1 is ENHRY and CDR2 is SYGVKD. Unmatched junction bases numbered 10, after V lost 9 bases and J lost 6 bases. This CDR3 is 13 amino acids long. CDR3 sequence reads: CAIQGGQSNGYTF. The DNA of the CDR3 is TGTGCCATTCAGGGGGGCCAAAGTAATGGCTACACCTTC.